This entry describes one T cell receptor (beta chain). In this sample, this clonotype turned up many times. Which antigen it targets is not known. No clone much larger than this one lies a single base away; base qualities are absent. The data stem from a study of blood T cells in healthy people across ages (dated by TCRdb to between 2014 and 2016). Regarding the complete study: Template switching captured roughly one uniquely barcoded TCR beta cDNA molecule per two T cells in model experiments. The study measured age-related changes in TCR beta repertoire diversity using deep sequencing normalized with unique cDNA molecular identifiers. The donors were divided into four age groups: young (average approximately 16 years), middle-aged (approximately 39), aged (approximately 62) and long-lived (around 87). The study analyzed two additional independent replicas of 1 million unique cDNA reads from the same blood draw for two donors, one aged 18 to 30 and one aged 80 or older. To avoid experimental bias, donors of different ages were distributed randomly across sequencing lanes. General conclusions and limits of the study: Donor CMV infection status was unknown, potentially confounding age-related changes in expanded clonotypes. Estimates of total diversity from one million sequenced T cells were regarded as lower bounds and underestimates. The percentage of naive T cells measured by flow cytometry correlated strongly with observed TCR beta diversity. Because profiling used bulk unsorted PBMCs, naive and antigen-experienced compartments could not be compared conclusively. As age increased, observed TCR beta diversity per million T cells dropped in a roughly linear way, and a significant reduction was already evident by age approximately 40. Compared with the aged group, the long-lived group had more naive CD4+ T cells, fewer expanded clones and increased TCR diversity, a pattern suggesting age selection.

For this chain, trimming is 2 bases at the V end and 5 bases at the J end, and the number of junction bases without a gene match is 7. The germline V gene sets CDR1 to MNHEY and CDR2 to SVGEGT. Including the terminal cysteine and phenylalanine, the CDR3 comprises 15 residues. This entry keeps only the CDR3 DNA: 45 bases, framed from base 1. The library came from 5' RACE. The sample was run on an Illumina HiSeq 2500. A second 7 to 11 cycle PCR used a sample-barcoded 5' primer and a J-beta primer mix. A unique molecular identifier was introduced onto each TCR beta cDNA molecule by a template-switch 5' adaptor carrying 12 random nucleotides. At least 3 million CDR3-containing paired-end reads were obtained from each sample. All of the RNA was converted into first-strand cDNA using the Mint cDNA synthesis kit, with a TRBC-specific oligonucleotide serving as the primer. After uracil-DNA glycosylase treatment, a first 18-cycle PCR used universal primers M1SS and BC2_uni_R on all cDNA. In the paper's pipeline: For normalization, 1 million high-quality reads were randomly selected from each sample, with every read carrying a distinct molecular identifier. Instead of being binned into consensus sequences, reads with shared molecular identifiers were discarded. MiTCR, set to a Q25 quality threshold and the strictest error-elimination algorithm, was used for CDR3 identification, clonotype clustering and error correction. Lower-bound total TCR beta diversity was estimated with a nonparametric unseen species model using Euler transformation. TCRdb cleaned the public reads at Q25 with fastp, built clones with MiXCR and kept in-frame beta chains. Rows are combined by CDR3 protein, so each entry shows the most common genes and DNA. These V and J calls are TCRdb output, not the study's own analysis. The table for this sample lists 700,000 or so distinct CDR3 sequences; roughly two fifths of them were counted only once. About 32% of the sample goes to the ten largest clones.

The approximately 41 donors, aged 6 to 90 years, were systemically healthy Caucasian individuals from Russia. Roughly 11 milliliters of peripheral blood were drawn from each donor into EDTA-treated Vacutainer tubes. Ficoll-Paque density-gradient centrifugation was used to isolate PBMCs, with at least 6.5 million obtained per sample. Trizol reagent was used to extract total RNA from the PBMCs, yielding at least 5.5 micrograms per sample. The percentages of naive CD45RAhigh/CD27high T cells were determined by flow cytometry on a PBMC aliquot from every donor. The sequence is built from TRBV6-2 or TRBV6-3 and TRBJ2-7, with 9 bases in between that match TRBD1. The source is a man older than 75 in good health. Sequenced: blood. CDR3 region: CASSYPGTGLNEQYF. The nucleotide sequence is TGTGCCAGCAGTTACCCCGGGACAGGGTTAAACGAGCAGTACTTC.